The T cell receptor beta chain under discussion was sequenced for a study of T cell responses to AZD1222 COVID-19 vaccine. Findings of the study overall: A reported finding is that nearly half of spike-specific TCRs target unmutated variant regions. Only after the peak T cell response were repertoires sampled.

The V end lost 5 bases, the J end lost 2 bases, and 10 bases lay between the germline ends. CDR1 is SGHDN and CDR2 is FVKESK in the germline V gene. The CDR3 extends over 15 amino acids. The table came from immunoSEQ multiplex PCR; TCRdb's copy has only in-frame clones and leaves some out. The sample shows about 120,000 clones, roughly 89% of them seen only once. This clone has a single count. Its matching antigen is unknown. The source of this sequence is an adult in good health. The sample consisted of peripheral blood, taken on day 0 of AZD1222 vaccination. V usage is TRBV14 and J usage is TRBJ1-6; D is perhaps TRBD1 (6 bases). CDR3 bases: TGTGCCAGCAGCAAACAGGGTACCTATAATTCACCCCTCCACTTT. Translated: CASSKQGTYNSPLHF.